This T cell receptor (beta chain) appears in the sequencing data of a study of CD8 T cells in ankylosing spondylitis. Broader study findings: Seemingly characteristic of ankylosing spondylitis blood was a TCR beta motif consisting of about 8 highly homologous variants.

This clonotype has only a few counts. Its antigen remains unidentified. TCRdb independently ran MiXCR on the 5' RACE reads; one entry per CDR3 protein. The repertoire has over 450,000 distinct CDR3 sequences, roughly an eighth of them found once; the top ten carry about 6.5%. The source material was blood, either unsorted or a sorted T cell fraction (not recorded which). The sequence came from a male donor with ankylosing spondylitis.

The CDR3 DNA is TGTGCCAGCAGCCACCCCGGAAACACCATATATTTT. Translation: CASSHPGNTIYF. The rearrangement uses TRBV3-1 and TRBJ1-3, with D unclear. The germline V gene has CDR1 LGHDT and CDR2 YNNKEL (reference sequence). Trimming pared 3 bases from V and 4 bases from J, leaving 4 bases between. The CDR3 runs to 12 residues.